These 15 T cell receptor beta chains originate from one sample sequenced in a study of blood T cell repertoires in COVID-19. Only in-frame clones appear in the TCRdb table, and some are missing; sequencing was by immunoSEQ multiplex PCR. The profile shows roughly 340,000 clones, 85% to 90% of them singletons. The specimen sequenced was PBMCs or T cells enriched from blood (not recorded which). The source is a young man who had recovered from COVID-19.

About this clone itself: Other DNA sequences in this sample translate to the same CDR3. This sequence joins TRBV28 and TRBJ1-2, with 9 nucleotides matching TRBD1. V trimming: 6 bases; J trimming: 2 bases; junction bases outside the gene matches: 1. The CDR3 runs 13 residues. CDR1 is MDHEN and CDR2 is SYDVKM in the germline V gene. Here the CDR3 reads CASRQGANYGYTF. The CDR3 DNA follows: TGTGCCAGCAGACAGGGGGCGAACTATGGCTACACCTTC.

V gene TRBV5-1 combines with J gene TRBJ2-7, with 7 bases aligning to TRBD2. There are 15 residues in the CDR3. V lost 2 bases, J lost 6 bases, and 11 bases stayed unmatched. The germline V gene has CDR1 SGHRS and CDR2 YFSETQ. The CDR3 protein is CASSLGGGRLGEQYF. The CDR3 DNA sequence: TGCGCCAGCAGCTTAGGTGGCGGGAGATTGGGCGAGCAGTACTTC.

The chain couples TRBV19 to TRBJ1-3; the match to TRBD1 covers 7 bases. Trimming removed 7 bases from V and 0 bases from J; junction bases left unmatched: 9. The CDR3 runs to 16 residues. Germline CDR1 LNHDA, CDR2 SQIVND (reference sequence). The CDR3 loop reads CASKRTGRNSGNTIYF. Written as DNA, the CDR3 is TGTGCCAGTAAGCGGACAGGCCGAAACTCTGGAAACACCATATATTTT.

This chain uses TRBV7-9 with TRBJ2-7; 7 bases fit TRBD1. The V gene end was trimmed by 5 bases and the J gene end by 6 bases; junction bases not matched to a gene: 13. Per the germline V gene, CDR1 is SEHNR and CDR2 is FQNEAQ (reference sequence). CDR3 length equals 15 residues. The CDR3, as DNA: TGTGCCAGCAGCCGGCGGACAGGAACTCTTGGCGAGCAGTACTTC. It translates to CASSRRTGTLGEQYF.

The genes are TRBV3-1 (or the pseudogene TRBV3-2) and TRBJ1-5; D call uncertain. Germline CDR1 is LGHDT and CDR2 is YNNKEL (reference sequence). CDR3 size: 14 residues. V lost 0 bases and J lost 7, with 10 bases in between. The CDR3 loop is CASSQDPGGQPQHF. The DNA of the CDR3 is TGTGCCAGCAGCCAAGATCCCGGAGGGCAGCCCCAGCATTTT.

The rearrangement joins TRBV6-5 to TRBJ2-1; TRBD2 aligns across 9 bases. V was clipped by 2 bases and J by 7 bases; unmatched bases: 6. The germline V gene encodes CDR1 MNHEY and CDR2 SVGAGI. The CDR3 runs to 15 residues. DNA for the CDR3: TGTGCCAGCAGTTACGAGAGCGGGAGGAATAATGAGCAGTTCTTC. It encodes CASSYESGRNNEQFF.

The chain joins TRBV7-2 to TRBJ2-3, with D possibly being TRBD1 (5 bases). The CDR3 runs to 15 residues. Trimming removed 3 bases at V and 5 bases at J, with 15 bases between. Germline V CDR1 and CDR2: SGHTA, FQGNSA. CDR3 residues: CASSLWQGLGDTQYF. CDR3 sequence (DNA): TGTGCCAGCAGCTTGTGGCAGGGTCTGGGAGATACGCAGTATTTT.

CDR3 amino acids: CATDRAYGYTF. The CDR3 DNA sequence: TGTGCCACCGACAGGGCGTATGGCTACACCTTC. V and J are TRBV28 and TRBJ1-2; 7 bases match TRBD1. Germline CDR1 reads MDHEN; CDR2 reads SYDVKM. CDR3 size: 11 residues. The V segment lost 10 bases and the J segment 5 bases; nucleotides outside the gene matches: 4.

This CDR3 reads CASSLRGMHSPLHF. The CDR3 region has the DNA TGTGCCAGCAGCTTGCGGGGGATGCATTCACCCCTCCACTTT. The gene calls are TRBV7-9 and TRBJ1-6; D is perhaps TRBD1 (5 bases). The CDR3 runs to 14 residues. With 3 bases removed from V and 8 bases from J, the gap between germline ends came to 11 bases. CDR1 and CDR2 (germline): SEHNR, FQNEAQ (reference sequence).

This chain joins TRBV27 and TRBJ2-1, with 9 bases fitting TRBD1. This CDR3 spans 14 amino acids. The V gene end was trimmed by 7 bases and the J gene end by 8 bases; junction bases not matched to a gene: 9. The V gene's germline CDR1 is MNHEY and CDR2 SMNVEV (reference sequence). In DNA form, the CDR3 reads TGTGCCAGCATGGACGGGACAGGGTGGTATGAGCAGTTCTTC. The encoded protein is CASMDGTGWYEQFF.

The gene calls are TRBV24-1 and TRBJ2-6; D not certain. With 6 bases removed from V and 0 bases from J, the gap between germline ends came to 5 bases. The CDR3 is made up of 14 amino acids. Looked up from germline, CDR1 is KGHDR and CDR2 is SFDVKD. The DNA for the CDR3 is TGTGCCACCAGTAGGAGCTCTGGGGCCAACGTCCTGACTTTC. This sequence encodes CATSRSSGANVLTF.

The chain uses TRBV7-9 and TRBJ1-5; tentatively, D is TRBD1 (5 bases). V lost 8 bases and J 4 bases, leaving 12 bases between the germline ends. Germline V gives CDR1 SEHNR, CDR2 FQNEAQ (reference sequence). This CDR3 spans 13 amino acids. DNA of the CDR3: TGTGCCAGCGCCCTACAGGAAAATCAGCCCCAGCATTTT. Its protein product is CASALQENQPQHF. Drawing the rest from reference TRBV7-9 and TRBJ1-5, the complete variable domain is DTGVSQNPRHKITKRGQNVTFRCDPISEHNRLYWYRQTLGQGPEFLTYFQNEAQLEKSRLLSDRFSAERPKGSFSTLEIQRTEQGDSAMYLCASALQENQPQHFGDGTRLSIL.

CDR3 in DNA: TGTGCCAGCAGCACAGGGAGTATTTACAATGAGCAGTTCTTC. Its translation: CASSTGSIYNEQFF. This chain uses TRBV6-5 with TRBJ2-1, with a tentative D call TRBD1 (6 bases). CDR1 is MNHEY and CDR2 is SVGAGI in the germline V gene. Trimming removed 6 bases at V and 4 bases at J, with 13 bases between. This CDR3 contains 14 residues.

J is TRBJ2-2 and V is TRBV19; 8 nucleotides line up with TRBD1. V dropped 6 bases and J dropped 0; count of bases not matched to a gene: 3. The CDR3 contains 15 residues. Germline CDR1 reads LNHDA; CDR2 reads SQIVND (reference sequence). The CDR3 sequence: CASSPGQANTGELFF. As DNA, the CDR3 is TGTGCCAGTAGCCCGGGACAGGCGAACACCGGGGAGCTGTTTTTT.

This chain joins TRBV3-1 (or the pseudogene TRBV3-2) and TRBJ2-7; D call uncertain. The CDR3 covers 14 residues. Deletions cut 1 base from V and 6 bases from J, with 13 bases between. Germline assignment: CDR1 LGHDT and CDR2 YNNKEL (reference sequence). CDR3 sequence: CASSQGTVRFEQYF. DNA of the CDR3: TGTGCCAGCAGCCAAGGTACGGTGAGGTTCGAGCAGTACTTC.